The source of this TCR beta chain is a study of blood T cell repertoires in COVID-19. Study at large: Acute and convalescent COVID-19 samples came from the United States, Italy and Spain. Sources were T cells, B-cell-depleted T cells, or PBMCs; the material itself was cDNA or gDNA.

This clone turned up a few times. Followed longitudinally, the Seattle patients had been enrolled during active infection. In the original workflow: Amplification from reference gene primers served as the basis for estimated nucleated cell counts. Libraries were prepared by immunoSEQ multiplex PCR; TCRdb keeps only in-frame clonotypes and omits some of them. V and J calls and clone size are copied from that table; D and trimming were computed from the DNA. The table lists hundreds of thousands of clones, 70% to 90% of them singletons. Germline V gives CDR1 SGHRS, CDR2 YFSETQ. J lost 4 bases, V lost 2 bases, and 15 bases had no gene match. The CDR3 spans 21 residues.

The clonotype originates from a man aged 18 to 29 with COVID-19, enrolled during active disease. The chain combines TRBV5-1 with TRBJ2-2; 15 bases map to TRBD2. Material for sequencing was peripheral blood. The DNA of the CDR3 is TGCGCCAGCAGCTTCCAGATACCCGGGACTAGCGGGAGGAGATCCACCGGGGAGCTGTTTTTT. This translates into CASSFQIPGTSGRRSTGELFF.